This T cell receptor (beta chain) originates from a study of blood T cell repertoires in COVID-19. Across the study: Samples came from the United States, Italy and Spain, spanning acute and convalescent COVID-19. The cDNA or gDNA used as material had been derived from T cells, B-cell-depleted T cells, or PBMCs.

V gave up 3 bases and J gave up 0 bases, with 5 bases separating them. CDR3 length: 13 amino acids. Under the authors' procedure: Nucleated cell number was recorded as an estimate derived from reference gene primer amplification. The assay was immunoSEQ multiplex PCR, and TCRdb's table has in-frame clones only and misses some. The D gene and trimming were derived from the DNA, and the V and J assignments and clone size from that table. The sample shows 97,000 or so clones, 84% of them seen only once. Material for sequencing was peripheral blood. This rearrangement joins TRBV12-3 or TRBV12-4 to TRBJ1-2; no clear D gene. This clonotype originated in a man aged 35 to 55 with active or convalescent COVID-19. The CDR3 region is CASSLESNYGYTF. The CDR3 DNA is TGTGCCAGCAGTTTGGAGTCTAACTATGGCTACACCTTC.